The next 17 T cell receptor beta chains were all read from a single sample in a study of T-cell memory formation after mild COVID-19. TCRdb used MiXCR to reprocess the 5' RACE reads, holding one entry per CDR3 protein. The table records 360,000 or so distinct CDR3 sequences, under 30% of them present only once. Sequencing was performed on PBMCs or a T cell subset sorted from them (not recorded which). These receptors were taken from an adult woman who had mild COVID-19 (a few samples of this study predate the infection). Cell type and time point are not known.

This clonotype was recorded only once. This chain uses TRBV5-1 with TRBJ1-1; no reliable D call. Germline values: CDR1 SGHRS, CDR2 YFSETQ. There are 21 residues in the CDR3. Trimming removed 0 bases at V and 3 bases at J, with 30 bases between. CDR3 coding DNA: TGCGCCAGCAGCTTGGCGCTCAGGACCCTTCTGACCCGCCGGAGAGACACTGAAGCTTTCTTT. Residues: CASSLALRTLLTRRRDTEAFF.

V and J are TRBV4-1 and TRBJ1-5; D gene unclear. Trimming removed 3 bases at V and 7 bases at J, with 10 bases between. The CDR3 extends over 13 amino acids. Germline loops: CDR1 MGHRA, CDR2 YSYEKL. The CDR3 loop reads CASSHVEEQPQHF. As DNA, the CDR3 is TGCGCCAGCAGCCACGTTGAGGAACAGCCCCAGCATTTT.

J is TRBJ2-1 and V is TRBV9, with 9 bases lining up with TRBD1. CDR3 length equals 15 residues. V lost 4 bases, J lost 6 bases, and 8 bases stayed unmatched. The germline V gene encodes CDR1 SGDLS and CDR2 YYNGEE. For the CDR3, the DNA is TGTGCCAGCAGCCTATCACAGGGGGCCTTCAATGAGCAGTTCTTC. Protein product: CASSLSQGAFNEQFF. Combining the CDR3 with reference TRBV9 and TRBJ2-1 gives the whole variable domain DSGVTQTPKHLITATGQRVTLRCSPRSGDLSVYWYQQSLDQGLQFLIQYYNGEERAKGNILERFSAQQFPDLHSELNLSSLELGDSALYFCASSLSQGAFNEQFFGPGTRLTVL.

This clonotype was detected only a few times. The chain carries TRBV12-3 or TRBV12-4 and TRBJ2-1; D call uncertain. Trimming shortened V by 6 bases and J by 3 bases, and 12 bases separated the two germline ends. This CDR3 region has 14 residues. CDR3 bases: TGTGCCAGCAGGAGCGTTCGAAGCTACAATGAGCAGTTCTTC. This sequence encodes CASRSVRSYNEQFF.

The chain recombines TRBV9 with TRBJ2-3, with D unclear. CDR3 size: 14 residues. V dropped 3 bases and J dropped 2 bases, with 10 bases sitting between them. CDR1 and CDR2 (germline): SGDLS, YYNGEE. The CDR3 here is CASSAPRSTDTQYF. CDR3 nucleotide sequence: TGTGCCAGCAGCGCACCCCGGTCCACAGATACGCAGTATTTT.

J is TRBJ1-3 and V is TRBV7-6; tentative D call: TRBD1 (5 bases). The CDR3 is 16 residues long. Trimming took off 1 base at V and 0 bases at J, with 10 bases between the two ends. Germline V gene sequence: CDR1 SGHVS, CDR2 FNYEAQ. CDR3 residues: CASSLVGRDSGNTIYF. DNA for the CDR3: TGTGCCAGCAGCTTAGTAGGCAGGGACTCTGGAAACACCATATATTTT.

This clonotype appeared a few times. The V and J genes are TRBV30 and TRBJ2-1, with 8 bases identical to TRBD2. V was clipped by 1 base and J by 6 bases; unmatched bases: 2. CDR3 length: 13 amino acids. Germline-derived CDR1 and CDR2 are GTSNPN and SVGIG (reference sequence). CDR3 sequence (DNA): TGTGCCTGGAGTGCCCGGGGGGGCAATGAGCAGTTCTTC. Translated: CAWSARGGNEQFF.

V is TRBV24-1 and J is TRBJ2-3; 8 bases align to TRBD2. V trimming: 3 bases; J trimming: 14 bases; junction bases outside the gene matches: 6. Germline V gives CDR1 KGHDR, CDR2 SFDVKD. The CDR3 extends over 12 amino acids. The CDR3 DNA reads TGTGCCACCAGTGATGTAGCGGGGTCTCTGTATTTT. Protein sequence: CATSDVAGSLYF.

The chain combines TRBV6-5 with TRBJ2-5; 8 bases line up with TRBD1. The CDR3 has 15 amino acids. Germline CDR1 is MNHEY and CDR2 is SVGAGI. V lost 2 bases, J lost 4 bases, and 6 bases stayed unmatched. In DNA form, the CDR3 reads TGTGCCAGCAGTTACCGGACAGGGCTCGGAGAGACCCAGTACTTC. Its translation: CASSYRTGLGETQYF.

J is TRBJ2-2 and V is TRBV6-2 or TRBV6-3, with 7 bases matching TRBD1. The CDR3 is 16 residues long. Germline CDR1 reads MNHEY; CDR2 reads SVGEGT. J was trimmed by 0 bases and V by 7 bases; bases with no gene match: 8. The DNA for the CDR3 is TGTGCCAGCAAACACCTGACAGGGACGAACACCGGGGAGCTGTTTTTT. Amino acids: CASKHLTGTNTGELFF.

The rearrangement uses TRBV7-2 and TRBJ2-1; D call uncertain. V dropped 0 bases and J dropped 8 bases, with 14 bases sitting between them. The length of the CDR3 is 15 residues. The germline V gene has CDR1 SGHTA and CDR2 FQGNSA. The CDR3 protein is CASSLALSTGHEQFF. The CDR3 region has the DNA TGTGCCAGCAGCTTAGCTCTATCAACGGGCCATGAGCAGTTCTTC.

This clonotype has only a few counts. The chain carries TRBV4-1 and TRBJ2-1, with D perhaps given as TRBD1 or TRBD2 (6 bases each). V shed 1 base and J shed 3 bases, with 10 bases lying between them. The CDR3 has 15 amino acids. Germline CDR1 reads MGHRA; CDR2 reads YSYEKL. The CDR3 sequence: CASSQGGASYNEQFF. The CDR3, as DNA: TGCGCCAGCAGCCAAGGGGGGGCGAGCTACAATGAGCAGTTCTTC.

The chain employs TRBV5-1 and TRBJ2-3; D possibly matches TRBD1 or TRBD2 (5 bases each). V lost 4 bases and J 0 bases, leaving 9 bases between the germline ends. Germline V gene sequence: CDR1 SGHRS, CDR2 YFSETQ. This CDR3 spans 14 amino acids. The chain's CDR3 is CASSRGVSTDTQYF. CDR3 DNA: TGCGCCAGCAGCCGGGGCGTTAGCACAGATACGCAGTATTTT.

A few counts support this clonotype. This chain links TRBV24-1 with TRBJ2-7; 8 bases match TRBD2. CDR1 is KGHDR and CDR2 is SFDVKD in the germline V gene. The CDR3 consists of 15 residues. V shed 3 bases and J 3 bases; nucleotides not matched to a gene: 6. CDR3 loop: CATSDTREGGYEQYF. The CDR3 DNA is TGTGCCACCAGTGATACCCGGGAGGGGGGCTACGAGCAGTACTTC.

CDR3: CSAFLSGPDYGYTF. CDR3 coding DNA: TGCAGTGCTTTCCTGTCGGGGCCGGACTATGGCTACACCTTC. This sequence joins TRBV20-1 and TRBJ1-2; TRBD1 might be the D (5 bases). This CDR3 spans 14 amino acids. Germline V lookup: CDR1 DFQATT, CDR2 SNEGSKA (reference sequence). Between the trimmed V and J ends, which lost 5 bases and 3 bases, there was a span of 16 bases.

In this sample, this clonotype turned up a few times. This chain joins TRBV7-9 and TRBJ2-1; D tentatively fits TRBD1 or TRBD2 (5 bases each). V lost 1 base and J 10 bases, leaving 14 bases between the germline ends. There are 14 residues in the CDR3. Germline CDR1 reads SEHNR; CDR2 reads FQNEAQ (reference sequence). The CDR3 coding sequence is TGTGCCAGCAGCTTAGGTGTGAGGGGCGACGAGCAGTTCTTC. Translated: CASSLGVRGDEQFF.

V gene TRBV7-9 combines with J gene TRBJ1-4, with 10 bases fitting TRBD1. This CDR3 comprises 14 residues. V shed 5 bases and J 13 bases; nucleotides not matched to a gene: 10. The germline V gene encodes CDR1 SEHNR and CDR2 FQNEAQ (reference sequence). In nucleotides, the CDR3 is TGTGCCAGCAGCCTAGATGGGACAGGGGATCGACTGTTTTTT. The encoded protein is CASSLDGTGDRLFF.